The next 22 T cell receptor beta chains were all read from a single sample in a study of blood T cell repertoires in COVID-19. Produced via immunoSEQ multiplex PCR; TCRdb's table is partial and in-frame only. In the table there are roughly 38,000 clones, roughly three quarters of which are singletons. Sequenced sample: peripheral blood. The source is a man in his 70s with active or convalescent COVID-19.

The chain links TRBV6-1 to TRBJ1-1, with 7 positions matching TRBD1. V lost 3 bases, J lost 11 bases, and 6 bases stayed unmatched. CDR1 and CDR2 from the germline V gene are MNHNS and SASEGT. This CDR3 comprises 12 residues. CDR3 residues: CASSDPTGRAFF. The CDR3 coding sequence is TGTGCCAGCAGTGACCCGACAGGGAGGGCTTTCTTT.

This rearrangement joins TRBV27 to TRBJ1-6; 7 positions agree with TRBD1. The CDR3 consists of 13 residues. Trimming cost V 2 bases and J 8 bases; bases outside gene matches: 0. The germline V gene encodes CDR1 MNHEY and CDR2 SMNVEV (reference sequence). In nucleotides, the CDR3 is TGTGCCAGCAGTTTAACAGGGGATTCACCCCTCCACTTT. This codes for CASSLTGDSPLHF.

This clone was seen a handful of times. The V and J genes are TRBV29-1 and TRBJ2-3; 9 bases align to TRBD2. V was clipped by 4 bases and J by 2 bases; unmatched bases: 7. Germline V gene lookup returns CDR1 SQVTM and CDR2 ANQGSEA. This CDR3 contains 15 residues. Here the CDR3 DNA reads TGCAGCGTTGGAGAAGCGGGGGGCCCCACAGATACGCAGTATTTT. It specifies CSVGEAGGPTDTQYF.

The J gene is TRBJ2-7, the V gene TRBV19; TRBD2 matches at 7 bases. V shed 1 base, J shed 0 bases, and the junction held 0 bases outside the gene matches. Per the germline V gene, CDR1 is LNHDA and CDR2 is SQIVND (reference sequence). The CDR3 loop spans 14 amino acids. The CDR3 protein is CASSIGGGSYEQYF. Written as DNA, the CDR3 is TGTGCCAGTAGTATAGGCGGGGGCTCCTACGAGCAGTACTTC.

The chain couples TRBV2 to TRBJ2-7; possibly TRBD1 for D (6 bases). Between the trimmed V and J ends, which lost 6 bases and 4 bases, there was a span of 16 bases. The CDR3 has 14 amino acids. Per the germline V gene, CDR1 is SNHLY and CDR2 is FYNNEI. DNA of the CDR3: TGTGCCAGCAGACAGGACAGAGACCAATACGAGCAGTACTTC. Encoded protein: CASRQDRDQYEQYF. The whole variable domain, filled in from reference TRBV2 and TRBJ2-7, reads EPEVTQTPSHQVTQMGQEVILRCVPISNHLYFYWYRQILGQKVEFLVSFYNNEISEKSEIFDDQFSVERPDGSNFTLKIRSTKLEDSAMYFCASRQDRDQYEQYFGPGTRLTVT.

This clone was detected a few times. The J gene is TRBJ1-5, the V gene TRBV15; 7 nucleotides match TRBD1. Germline V CDR1 and CDR2: LNHNV, YYDKDF (reference sequence). CDR3 length: 19 residues. V was clipped by 3 bases and J by 0 bases; unmatched bases: 14. CDR3 protein: CATSSLRGRQFHSNQPQHF. The CDR3 DNA reads TGTGCCACCAGCAGCCTTAGGGGGCGACAGTTTCATAGCAATCAGCCCCAGCATTTT.

CDR3 nucleotide sequence: TGTGCCAGCAGCTCTGGGGGCGGAAGCCTCCCCTACGAGCAGTACTTC. This translates into CASSSGGGSLPYEQYF. The chain joins TRBV7-2 to TRBJ2-7, with D perhaps TRBD1 (6 bases). CDR3 length: 16 amino acids. The germline V and J ends were trimmed by 4 bases and 2 bases, with 18 bases remaining between them. Germline V gene sequence: CDR1 SGHTA, CDR2 FQGNSA.

This clone was seen only a few times. The chain is built from TRBV6-1 and TRBJ1-5; D unclear. Trimming pared 2 bases from V and 9 bases from J, leaving 11 bases between. CDR3 length: 13 residues. The germline V gene encodes CDR1 MNHNS and CDR2 SASEGT. The CDR3 nucleotides read TGTGCCAGCAGTGAATCGCCCCCCGGGCCCCAGCATTTT. Its protein is CASSESPPGPQHF.

This clone was found many times. The chain joins TRBV28 to TRBJ2-1; a weak D match, TRBD1 (6 bases). Germline V gene lookup returns CDR1 MDHEN and CDR2 SYDVKM. The CDR3 is 14 amino acids. Trimming cost V 6 bases and J 1 base, with 10 bases left between them. CDR3 bases: TGTGCCAGCAGAAGACAGGATTCCTACAATGAGCAGTTCTTC. It is translated as CASRRQDSYNEQFF. The full variable domain, with the rest looked up from reference TRBV28 and TRBJ2-1, is DVKVTQSSRYLVKRTGEKVFLECVQDMDHENMFWYRQDPGLGLRLIYFSYDVKMKEKGDIPEGYSVSREKKERFSLILESASTNQTSMYLCASRRQDSYNEQFFGPGTRLTVL.

This clone was detected only a few times. The J gene is TRBJ2-7, the V gene TRBV5-1; D is possibly TRBD2 (6 bases). The germline V gene has CDR1 SGHRS and CDR2 YFSETQ. Trimming took off 3 bases at V and 3 bases at J, with 13 bases between the two ends. The CDR3 is 14 amino acids. This CDR3 is CASSSGVAGYEQYF. The CDR3 bases are TGCGCCAGCAGCTCGGGGGTGGCTGGCTACGAGCAGTACTTC.

This chain uses TRBV19 with TRBJ2-2; 7 bases are shared with TRBD2. V gave up 7 bases and J gave up 2 bases; unmatched junction bases: 7. The CDR3 spans 15 residues. Germline CDR1 and CDR2: LNHDA and SQIVND (reference sequence). CDR3 sequence: CASNTGGGNTGELFF. CDR3 nucleotide sequence: TGTGCCAGTAACACGGGGGGAGGAAACACCGGGGAGCTGTTTTTT.

The chain joins TRBV21-1 to TRBJ2-3; the table's D call of TRBD1 was not tested on the DNA. TRBV21-1 is given as a pseudogene. The CDR3 is 17 amino acids. CDR3 DNA: TGTGCCAGCAGCAAAGCTGGGGACAGGTTGGTTACAGATACGCAGTATTTT. This codes for CASSKAGDRLVTDTQYF.

The rearrangement uses TRBV28 and TRBJ1-5; 9 nucleotides agree with TRBD1. The germline gives CDR1 MDHEN, CDR2 SYDVKM. The CDR3 contains 16 residues. V was clipped by 6 bases and J by 6 bases; unmatched bases: 12. In DNA form, the CDR3 reads TGTGCCAGCAGCGGGACAGGGAAGGTTGTGGGTCAGCCCCAGCATTTT. Translated: CASSGTGKVVGQPQHF.

This clone turned up a few times. The chain carries TRBV18 and TRBJ2-1, with D possibly being TRBD2 (6 bases). The CDR3 covers 14 residues. The germline V gene encodes CDR1 KGHSH and CDR2 LQKENI. V was trimmed by 3 bases and J by 6 bases, leaving 12 bases between them. The CDR3 bases are TGTGCCAGCTCACCTCCTAGCGAGGTCAATGAGCAGTTCTTC. Translation: CASSPPSEVNEQFF.

The J gene is TRBJ1-6, the V gene TRBV3-1 (or the pseudogene TRBV3-2); 7 bases are a match to TRBD1. Germline-derived CDR1 and CDR2 are LGHDT and YNNKEL (reference sequence). V gave up 2 bases and J gave up 13 bases; unmatched junction bases: 11. The length of the CDR3 is 15 residues. The CDR3 DNA reads TGTGCCAGCAGCCAAACGCGACAGGGTTTCGCGCCCCTCCACTTT. Residues: CASSQTRQGFAPLHF.

This clone was counted once. The chain uses TRBV5-1 and TRBJ1-1; TRBD1 matches at 8 bases. After removal of 4 bases from V and 3 bases from J, the junction contained 20 bases not matched to a gene. Germline CDR1 reads SGHRS; CDR2 reads YFSETQ. This CDR3 comprises 19 residues. This CDR3 reads CASSGSFEDRGQRDTEAFF. In DNA, the CDR3 is TGCGCCAGCAGCGGATCCTTTGAAGACAGGGGTCAAAGGGACACTGAAGCTTTCTTT.

The CDR3 sequence is CASGLSANYGYTF. Written as DNA, the CDR3 is TGTGCTAGTGGTTTATCAGCTAACTATGGCTACACCTTC. The V call is TRBV12-5, the J call TRBJ1-2; no clear D. CDR3 length equals 13 residues. CDR1 is LGHNT and CDR2 is FRNRAP in the germline V gene. The V end lost 3 bases, the J end lost 0 bases, and 5 bases lay between the germline ends.

This clone came up once. This rearrangement joins TRBV24-1 to TRBJ1-2; the D gene is possibly TRBD1 (6 bases). This CDR3 is built from 12 residues. Germline values: CDR1 KGHDR, CDR2 SFDVKD. V dropped 3 bases and J dropped 12 bases, with 13 bases sitting between them. The DNA for the CDR3 is TGTGCCACCAGTGATACCCGGGGGGGCCACACCTTC. Translation gives CATSDTRGGHTF.

This sequence joins TRBV3-1 (or the pseudogene TRBV3-2) and TRBJ2-1; perhaps TRBD2 as D (6 bases). With 3 bases removed from V and 10 bases from J, the gap between germline ends came to 10 bases. CDR1 is LGHDT and CDR2 is YNNKEL in the germline V gene (reference sequence). The CDR3 length is 12 residues. CDR3 protein: CASSQEGREQFF. The CDR3 nucleotides read TGTGCCAGCAGCCAGGAGGGCAGGGAGCAGTTCTTC.

The chain links TRBV7-6 to TRBJ1-5; D not resolved. The V end was cut by 2 bases, the J end by 10 bases, with 12 bases between. Germline CDR1 and CDR2: SGHVS and FNYEAQ. This CDR3 is built from 13 residues. CDR3 bases: TGTGCCAGCAGCTTAAAGCGGGAGTCACCCCAGCATTTT. This translates into CASSLKRESPQHF. Full variable domain (remainder filled in from reference TRBV7-6 and TRBJ1-5): GAGVSQSPRYKVTKRGQDVALRCDPISGHVSLYWYRQALGQGPEFLTYFNYEAQQDKSGLPNDRFSAERPEGSISTLTIQRTEQRDSAMYRCASSLKRESPQHFGDGTRLSIL.

The J gene is TRBJ2-7, the V gene TRBV19; 7 bases are shared with TRBD1. CDR1 is LNHDA and CDR2 is SQIVND in the germline V gene (reference sequence). After removal of 5 bases from V and 4 bases from J, the junction contained 14 bases not matched to a gene. This CDR3 contains 16 residues. The CDR3 DNA reads TGTGCCAGTAGTTCCGTTGGGAAGACAGGGCGATACGAGCAGTACTTC. Its translation is CASSSVGKTGRYEQYF.

In nucleotides, the CDR3 is TGTGCCAGCAGCCGACAGGGACTCCTAGGCTACGAGCAGTACTTC. This sequence encodes CASSRQGLLGYEQYF. This sequence joins TRBV6-5 and TRBJ2-7; possible D gene TRBD1, 7 bases. The germline V gene encodes CDR1 MNHEY and CDR2 SVGAGI. V was cut by 6 bases and J by 3 bases, with 18 bases left in between. CDR3 length equals 15 residues.